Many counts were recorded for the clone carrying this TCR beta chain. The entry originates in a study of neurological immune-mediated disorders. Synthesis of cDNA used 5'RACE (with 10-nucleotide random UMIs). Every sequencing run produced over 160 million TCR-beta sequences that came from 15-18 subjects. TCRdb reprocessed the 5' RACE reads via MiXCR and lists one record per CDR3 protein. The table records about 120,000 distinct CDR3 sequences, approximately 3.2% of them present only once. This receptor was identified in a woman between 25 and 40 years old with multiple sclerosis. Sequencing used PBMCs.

CDR3 sequence (DNA): TGTGCCAGCAGCCTCCAGGAGGGTGCGAACACCGGGGAGCTGTTTTTT. Amino acids: CASSLQEGANTGELFF. The chain is built from TRBV27 and TRBJ2-2, with D tentatively TRBD2 (6 bases). The CDR3 covers 16 residues. Between the trimmed V and J ends, which lost 6 bases and 0 bases, there was a span of 14 bases. CDR1 and CDR2 (germline): MNHEY, SMNVEV (reference sequence).